These T cell receptor beta chains were read from a single sample in a study of tumor-infiltrating lymphocytes in primary liver carcinoma. TCRdb fed the multiplex PCR reads into MiXCR, producing one record per CDR3 protein. The sample contains about 21,000 distinct CDR3 sequences, about three quarters of which appear only once. Sequencing was done on a sample of liver tumor tissue from sampling region 1. These receptors all stem from a woman under 40 with primary liver carcinoma and hepatitis B virus infection. CDR3s include the opening cysteine and the closing phenylalanine or tryptophan. A D gene is named only where the DNA matches it firmly. A clone size is listed for some rows: how often the clone was seen (once, few, many), or a class if it is expanded.

>TRBJ2-7|TRBV7-9|NA|NA
TGTGGCGCAAACCCCCTGGACGGCAACTCCTACGAGCAGTACTTT
CGANPLDGNSYEQYF
>TRBJ2-5|TRBV29-1|NA|TRBD1
TGCAGTGTGACAGGGGAGATGGGTTCTGCGGTGGAGACCCAGTACTTC
CSVTGEMGSAVETQYF
>TRBJ1-6|TRBV12-3/TRBV12-4|NA|TRBD1
TGTGCCAGCAGTTCCAGGACAGGGCGCAATTCACCCCTCCTCTTT
CASSSRTGRNSPLLF
>TRBJ2-5|TRBV28|many|NA
TGTGCCAGCAGTTCCAGACTCCGACAAGAGACCCAGTACTTC
CASSSRLRQETQYF
>TRBJ2-3|TRBV11-2|NA|NA
TGTGTCAGCAGCGTCAGGGACACAGCCAAGATAGTAATACCAGATACGCAGTATTTT
CVSSVRDTAKIVIPDTQYF
>TRBJ2-7|TRBV28|NA|TRBD1
TGTGCCCGCAGTTCAATCGGGACAGGGGGCGAGCAGTACTTC
CARSSIGTGGEQYF
>TRBJ2-2|TRBV11-3|NA|NA
TGTGCCAGCAACCTTCGGGAGGGGGCCCCCGGGGAGTTGTCTTTT
CASNLREGAPGELSF
>TRBJ2-1|TRBV5-4|once|NA
TGTGCCAGCACCCGTGGGGGACCTCTTCCAAACAATGAGCAGTTCTTC
CASTRGGPLPNNEQFF
>TRBJ2-5|TRBV6-5|NA|NA
TGTGCCAGAAGGACCGACAGAGGGCTGACCCAGTACTTC
CARRTDRGLTQYF
>TRBJ1-3|TRBV6-1|NA|NA
TGTGGCAGTAGTGGGGCTATCTCCGGAAACACCATATATTTT
CGSSGAISGNTIYF
>TRBJ2-1|TRBV11-2|NA|NA
TGCGCCGGCAGCTTAAATGATGCCTATGAGCGGTTCTTC
CAGSLNDAYERFF
>TRBJ2-7|TRBV4-3|NA|NA
TGCGCCAGCAGCCAAGCTGTGGTGGGGGGTCACATTAGCCACGAGCAGTACTTC
CASSQAVVGGHISHEQYF
>TRBJ2-5|TRBV11-1|NA|NA
TGTGCCAGCAGCTTAGCAGGGCGTGAAGAGACCTGGTACTTC
CASSLAGREETWYF
>TRBJ2-3|TRBV11-2|NA|TRBD2
TGTGCCAGCAGCGCGGGACTAGCGGATATTGTTGATACGCATTACTTT
CASSAGLADIVDTHYF
>TRBJ1-2|TRBV7-8|once|NA
TGTGCCAGCAGCCCCTTCGGACGGGTGGGCTATGGCTGCACCTTC
CASSPFGRVGYGCTF
>TRBJ2-1|TRBV6-1|NA|TRBD2
TGTGCCAGCAGGTGGGGACTAGTGGGAGAGAATGAGCGATCCTTC
CASRWGLVGENERSF
>TRBJ2-5|TRBV29-1|NA|NA
TGCAGCGTTGAAATCGGAAGGGAATTGAGGGAGACCCAGTACTTC
CSVEIGRELRETQYF
>TRBJ2-2|TRBV5-6|medium-sized|NA
TGTGCCAGCAGCACCCCCCAGGCAGATTACACCGGGGAGCTGTTTTTT
CASSTPQADYTGELFF
>TRBJ1-1|TRBV6-5|NA|NA
TGTGCCAGCAGCCTATTCCCCGATAGGGTCCAAGGAAAGGGCACTGAAGCTTTCTTT
CASSLFPDRVQGKGTEAFF
>TRBJ2-3|TRBV11-2|NA|NA
TGTGCCAGCAGCTTAGAGGCTGGAGGGACGGATACGCACTATTTT
CASSLEAGGTDTHYF
>TRBJ2-7|TRBV30|NA|TRBD2
TGTGCCTGGAGGTTACTAGCGGGGAAGTCCTACGAGCAGTACTTC
CAWRLLAGKSYEQYF
>TRBJ2-1|TRBV5-1|NA|NA
TGCGCCAGCAGCCCGGATGGGGTAACGGGGGATGAGCAGTTCTTC
CASSPDGVTGDEQFF
>TRBJ2-7|TRBV11-3|NA|NA
TGTGCCAGCAGCCTCGGGACGGGTACAACCTACGAGCAATACTTC
CASSLGTGTTYEQYF
>TRBJ2-4|TRBV2|NA|NA
TGTGCCAGCAGTTTCTCAGGGGGGTGGGGAAACATTCAGTACTTC
CASSFSGGWGNIQYF
>TRBJ2-7|TRBV11-2|NA|TRBD1
TGTGTCAGCAGTATCACAAAAGGGGGCTCTTGGACCTACGAGCAATACTTC
CVSSITKGGSWTYEQYF
>TRBJ2-5|TRBV9|many|TRBD2
TGTGCCAGCAGCGTATGGACTAGCGGGCGAGAGACCCAGTACTTC
CASSVWTSGRETQYF
>TRBJ2-6|TRBV2|NA|NA
TGCGCCAGCAGTGAAGCACTGGGTGGGGCCAACGTCCTGACTTTC
CASSEALGGANVLTF
>TRBJ2-3|TRBV6-6|few|NA
TGTGCCAGCAGTTCTACATTAGACCGGGGAGGCCGGATAGGGCAGTATTTT
CASSSTLDRGGRIGQYF
>TRBJ2-3|TRBV28|NA|TRBD1
TGTGCCAGCAGGACAGGGACCCTCACAGATACGCAGTATTTT
CASRTGTLTDTQYF
>TRBJ2-7|TRBV14|NA|NA
TGCGCCAGCAGCCACCACCGCAAGCAGTGCTTC
CASSHHRKQCF
>TRBJ2-7|TRBV5-1|NA|NA
TGCGCCAGTTGCCTGACAGGTCTAGCGGTCTACGAGCAGTACTTC
CASCLTGLAVYEQYF
>TRBJ1-2|TRBV11-2|NA|NA
TGTGCCGGCAGCTTAAGGGAAGCTAACTATGGTTACATCTTC
CAGSLREANYGYIF
>TRBJ2-2|TRBV6-1|NA|NA
TGTGCAAGCACTGAACGTAGAGGAGCGAACACCGGGGAGCTGTTTTTT
CASTERRGANTGELFF
>TRBJ2-7|TRBV4-2|NA|NA
TGTACCAGCAGCCAACTTAGTCACTATGAGCAGTATTTC
CTSSQLSHYEQYF
>TRBJ1-1|TRBV11-2|NA|NA
TGTGCCAGCCACCAGATTACAGCTTTCTTT
CASHQITAFF
>TRBJ2-1|TRBV5-1|NA|NA
TGCGCCAGCAGAGGCCTGTGGGATGAGCAATTCTTC
CASRGLWDEQFF
>TRBJ2-1|TRBV4-3|NA|NA
TGCGCCAGCAGCCAGGATACGGTAAGCTCCTACAATGAGCAGTTCTTC
CASSQDTVSSYNEQFF
>TRBJ2-7|TRBV20-1|many|TRBD2
TGCAGTGCTAGAGGTTCGGGAGTTAGGACTAGCGAGAGGGGGGACGAGCAGTACTTC
CSARGSGVRTSERGDEQYF
>TRBJ1-1|TRBV30|NA|NA
TGTGCCTGGAGTCAGCAGAACACTGAAGTCTTCTTC
CAWSQQNTEVFF
>TRBJ2-5|TRBV6-5|NA|NA
TGTCACAGCAGTACCGACAAGGGGCTGACCCAATACTTC
CHSSTDKGLTQYF
>TRBJ2-7|TRBV11-2|few|NA
TGTGCCAGCAGCTTAGGAGGGGCAGCCTACGAGCGGTACTTC
CASSLGGAAYERYF
>TRBJ1-5|TRBV6-1|NA|NA
TGTGTCAGCAGTCAATCAGGGGCGAATAATCAGTCCCAGCATTTT
CVSSQSGANNQSQHF
>TRBJ1-2|TRBV6-1|NA|NA
TGTGCCAGCAGTGAACGGTTGGTCCTTAGATCTAACTATGGCTACACCTTC
CASSERLVLRSNYGYTF
>TRBJ2-3|TRBV5-4|NA|NA
TGTGCCAGCAGCTTAGGGCAGGGCAGGGGCACAGATACGCTATATTTT
CASSLGQGRGTDTLYF
>TRBJ1-4|TRBV5-8|NA|NA
TGTGTCAGCAGCACGATAAGGTTGGGGGACGGTGAAAAACTGTTTTTT
CVSSTIRLGDGEKLFF
>TRBJ1-5|TRBV5-4|NA|NA
TGTGGCAGCAGAAGCGGGGGAGATACGCAGCATTTT
CGSRSGGDTQHF
>TRBJ1-2|TRBV28|NA|NA
TGTGTCAGCAGTACAAACACAGGGTCTTACTATGGCTACACCTTC
CVSSTNTGSYYGYTF
>TRBJ2-3|TRBV5-4|NA|NA
TGTGCCAGCAGTAAGCCGGCGGCTAACGGGAATCGGACAGATACGCCGTATTTT
CASSKPAANGNRTDTPYF
>TRBJ2-7|TRBV11-2|NA|NA
TGTGCCAGCAGTATCACAGGAGGGGGTTTTTGGACCTACGAGCAATACTTC
CASSITGGGFWTYEQYF
>TRBJ1-1|TRBV4-2|NA|NA
NA
CANSPVVGRGNTEAFF
>TRBJ2-5|TRBV5-4|NA|NA
TGTGCCAACAGCCGGGACAAGCAAGAGACCCAGTACTTC
CANSRDKQETQYF
>TRBJ2-5|TRBV11-1|NA|NA
TGTACCAGCAGCTTAGCAGGGCGCGAAGTGACCCAGTATTTC
CTSSLAGREVTQYF